The next 5 T cell receptor beta chains were all read from a single sample in a study of spatial heterogeneity in lung cancer. TCRdb processed the 5' RACE reads anew with MiXCR; each CDR3 protein has one entry. The table shows 20,000 to 30,000 distinct CDR3 sequences, with around 10% occurring only once. What these receptors recognize is not known. Study-level points and caveats: Mutation counts in tumors were tracked by counts of expanded intratumoral alpha and beta TCRs.

Time point indicated: sample taken at primary tumor resection. The sequenced sample was lung tumor tissue, obtained at surgery. These receptors originate from a male donor with early-stage non-small cell lung cancer.

As concerns this clonotype: A much larger clonotype is one base distant, so this may be a read error. V and J are TRBV7-3 and TRBJ2-2; possibly TRBD1 for D (6 bases). The CDR3 spans 13 residues. Germline V gives CDR1 SGHTA, CDR2 FQGTGA. The CDR3, as DNA: TGTGTCAGCAGCCCAGGGGCTTACGGGGAGCTGTTTTTT. Protein product: CVSSPGAYGELFF. Based on the CDR3 plus reference TRBV7-3 and TRBJ2-2, the full variable domain is GAGVSQTPSNKVTEKGKYVELRCDPISGHTALYWYRQSLGQGPEFLIYFQGTGAADDSGLPNDRFFAVRPEGSVSTLKIQRTERGDSAVYLCVSSPGAYGELFFGEGSRLTVL.

This clonotype was seen a few times. This chain joins TRBV9 and TRBJ2-1; TRBD2 agrees at 9 bases. V gave up 4 bases and J gave up 7 bases; unmatched junction bases: 12. CDR1 SGDLS and CDR2 YYNGEE come from the germline V gene. The CDR3 totals 16 residues. This CDR3 reads CASSPPRSGRKNEQFF. The DNA of the CDR3 is TGTGCCAGCAGCCCCCCCAGAAGCGGGAGGAAGAATGAGCAGTTCTTC.

The chain recombines TRBV11-2 with TRBJ1-5; D might be TRBD1 (5 bases). The CDR3 spans 15 residues. The V gene's germline CDR1 is SGHAT and CDR2 FQNNGV. Trimming took 1 base from V and 4 from J, leaving 11 bases between them. This CDR3 is CASSLGAGRNQPQHF. As DNA, the CDR3 is TGTGCCAGCAGCTTAGGGGCAGGGAGGAATCAGCCCCAGCATTTT.

This clonotype was counted only a few times. The rearrangement links TRBV7-9 to TRBJ2-3; D gene unclear. This CDR3 comprises 13 residues. V dropped 0 bases and J dropped 10 bases, with 11 bases sitting between them. Germline CDR1 and CDR2: SEHNR and FQNEAQ (reference sequence). The CDR3 nucleotides are TGTGCCAGCAGCTTAGCCGACCGGCGGCCGCAGTATTTT. It yields the protein CASSLADRRPQYF.

Many counts were recorded for this clonotype. This sequence joins TRBV24-1 and TRBJ1-2, with 7 bases lining up with TRBD1. CDR3 length: 14 residues. The germline V gene has CDR1 KGHDR and CDR2 SFDVKD. V shed 4 bases, J shed 5 bases, and the junction held 6 bases outside the gene matches. CDR3 loop: CATSEPDRAYGYTF. The DNA of the CDR3 is TGTGCCACCAGTGAACCCGACAGGGCTTATGGCTACACCTTC.